The clone carrying this T cell receptor (beta chain) was seen just once. As yet, its antigen is unknown. This record belongs to a study of T cell responses to AZD1222 COVID-19 vaccine. Germline V lookup: CDR1 SNHLY, CDR2 FYNNEI. The CDR3 consists of 13 residues. V shed 6 bases, J shed 6 bases, and the junction held 4 bases outside the gene matches. Measured with immunoSEQ multiplex PCR; TCRdb has only the in-frame clones, and not every one. The repertoire holds about 120,000 clones, about 89% seen once, with approximately 28% in the top ten. Whole-study results and caveats: It should be noted that donors were predominantly white British and more often female, and clonal diversity was possibly underestimated. Repertoire sampling occurred only after the peak T cell response.

The sequenced sample was peripheral blood, obtained on day 0 of AZD1222 vaccination. The rearrangement joins TRBV2 to TRBJ2-1, with TRBD1 matching 8 bases. This TCR derives from an adult in good health. The CDR3 coding sequence is TGTGCCAGCAGCCTGACAGGGGTCAATGAGCAGTTCTTC. Its protein is CASSLTGVNEQFF.